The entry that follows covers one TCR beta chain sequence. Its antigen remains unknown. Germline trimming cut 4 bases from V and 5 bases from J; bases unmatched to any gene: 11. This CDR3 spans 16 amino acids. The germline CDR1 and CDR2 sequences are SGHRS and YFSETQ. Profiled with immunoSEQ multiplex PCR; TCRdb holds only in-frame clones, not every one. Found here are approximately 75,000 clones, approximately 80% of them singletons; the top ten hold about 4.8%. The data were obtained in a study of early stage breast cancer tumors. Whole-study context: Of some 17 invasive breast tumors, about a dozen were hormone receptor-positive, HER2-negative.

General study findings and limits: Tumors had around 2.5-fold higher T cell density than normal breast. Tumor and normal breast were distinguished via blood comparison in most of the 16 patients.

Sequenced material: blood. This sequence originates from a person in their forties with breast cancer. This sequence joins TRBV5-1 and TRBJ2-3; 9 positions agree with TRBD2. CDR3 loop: CASSPINSGRGDTQYF. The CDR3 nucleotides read TGCGCCAGCAGCCCCATAAATAGCGGGAGAGGAGATACGCAGTATTTT.